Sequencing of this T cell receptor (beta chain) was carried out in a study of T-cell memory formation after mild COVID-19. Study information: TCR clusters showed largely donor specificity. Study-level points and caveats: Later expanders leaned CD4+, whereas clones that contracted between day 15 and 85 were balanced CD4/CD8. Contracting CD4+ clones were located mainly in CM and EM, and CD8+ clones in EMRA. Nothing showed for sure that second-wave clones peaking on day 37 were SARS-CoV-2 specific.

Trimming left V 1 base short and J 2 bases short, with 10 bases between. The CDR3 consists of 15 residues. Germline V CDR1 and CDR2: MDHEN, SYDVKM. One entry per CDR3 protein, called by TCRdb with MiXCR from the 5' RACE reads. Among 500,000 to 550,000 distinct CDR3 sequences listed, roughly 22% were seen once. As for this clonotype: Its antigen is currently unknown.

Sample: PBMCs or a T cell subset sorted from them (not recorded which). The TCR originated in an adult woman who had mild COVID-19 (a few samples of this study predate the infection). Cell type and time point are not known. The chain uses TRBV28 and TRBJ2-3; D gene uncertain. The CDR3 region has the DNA TGTGCCAGCAGTTTATTCTCCCGTAACACAGATACGCAGTATTTT. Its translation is CASSLFSRNTDTQYF.